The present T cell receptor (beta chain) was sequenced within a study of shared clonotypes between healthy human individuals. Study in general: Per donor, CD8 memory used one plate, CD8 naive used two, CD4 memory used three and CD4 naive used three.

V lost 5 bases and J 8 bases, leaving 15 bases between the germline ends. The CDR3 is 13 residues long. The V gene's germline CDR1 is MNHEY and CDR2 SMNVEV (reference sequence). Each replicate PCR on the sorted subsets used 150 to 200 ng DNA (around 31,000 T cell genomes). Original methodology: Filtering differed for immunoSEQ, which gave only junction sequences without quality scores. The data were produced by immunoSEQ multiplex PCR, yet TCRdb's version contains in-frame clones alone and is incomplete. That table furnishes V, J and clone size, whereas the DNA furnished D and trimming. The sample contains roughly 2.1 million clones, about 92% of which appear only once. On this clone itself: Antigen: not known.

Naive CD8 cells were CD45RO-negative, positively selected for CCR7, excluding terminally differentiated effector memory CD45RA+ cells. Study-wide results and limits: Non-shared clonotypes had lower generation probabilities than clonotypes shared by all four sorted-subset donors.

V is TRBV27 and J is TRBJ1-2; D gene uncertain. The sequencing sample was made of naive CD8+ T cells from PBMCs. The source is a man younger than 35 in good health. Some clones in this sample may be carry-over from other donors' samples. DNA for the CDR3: TGTGCCAGCAGTCCAGCTGCGTCTAGCGGCTACACCTTC. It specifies CASSPAASSGYTF.